Following are 8 T cell receptor beta chains from one sample sequenced in a study of cytomegalovirus exposure and HLA in healthy donors. 13 Jbeta primers and 60 Vbeta primers were used for the PCR. Profiling relied on immunoSEQ multiplex PCR, and the TCRdb table lists in-frame clones only, not all of them. Found here are 150,000 to 200,000 clones, roughly 77% of them singletons; the top ten hold 1.6%. Source material: PBMCs. All receptors come from a woman aged 45-60 years in good health and CMV-seronegative.

The chain carries TRBV7-3 and TRBJ1-1, with TRBD1 matching 10 bases. CDR1 and CDR2 from the germline V gene are SGHTA and FQGTGA. Germline trimming cut 5 bases from V and 2 bases from J; bases unmatched to any gene: 17. The CDR3 loop spans 19 amino acids. CDR3 nucleotide sequence: TGTGCCAGCAGCCCAAAAGGAAGGGGACAGGGGCGACCCAACACTGAAGCTTTCTTT. Translation gives CASSPKGRGQGRPNTEAFF.

The rearrangement joins TRBV4-2 to TRBJ2-7, with 13 bases fitting TRBD2. Germline CDR1 and CDR2: LGHNA and YNFKEQ. The V and J ends lost 2 bases and 1 base, in that order; junction bases with no gene match: 8. There are 18 residues in the CDR3. DNA for the CDR3: TGTGCCAGCAGCCAAACCTCACTAGCGGGAGGGTGGTCCTACGAGCAGTACTTC. This codes for CASSQTSLAGGWSYEQYF.

This clone appeared once. V and J are TRBV27 and TRBJ2-1, with 13 bases lining up with TRBD2. The CDR3 sequence is 14 residues long. Germline values: CDR1 MNHEY, CDR2 SMNVEV (reference sequence). V lost 6 bases, J lost 12 bases, and 8 bases stayed unmatched. Here the CDR3 DNA reads TGTGCCAGCAGCCGGACTAGCGGGGGATTTACGCAGTTCTTC. Its translation: CASSRTSGGFTQFF.

This chain uses TRBV5-1 with TRBJ2-4, with TRBD1 matching 8 bases. The V gene end was trimmed by 4 bases and the J gene end by 0 bases; junction bases not matched to a gene: 6. The CDR3 length is 16 residues. The germline V gene has CDR1 SGHRS and CDR2 YFSETQ. CDR3 sequence reads: CASSQLQGVAKNIQYF. In DNA, the CDR3 is TGCGCCAGCAGCCAGCTACAGGGGGTAGCCAAAAACATTCAGTACTTC.

The V and J genes are TRBV5-1 and TRBJ2-3, with 7 bases fitting TRBD1. Germline CDR1 and CDR2: SGHRS and YFSETQ. V shed 4 bases and J 0 bases; nucleotides not matched to a gene: 5. The length of the CDR3 is 15 residues. CDR3 nucleotide sequence: TGCGCCAGCAGCCCCGACAGGGTTAGCACAGATACGCAGTATTTT. It is translated as CASSPDRVSTDTQYF.

The sample holds one count of this clone. This chain links TRBV13 with TRBJ1-1; D call uncertain. Trimming stripped 3 bases from V and 8 bases from J, with 25 bases between. Germline-derived CDR1 and CDR2 are PRHDT and FYEKMQ (reference sequence). The CDR3 contains 17 residues. The CDR3 spells CASSFYLKVAAFTEAFF. As DNA, the CDR3 is TGTGCCAGCAGCTTTTACTTAAAAGTGGCAGCGTTTACCGAAGCTTTCTTT.

The V gene is TRBV28, the J gene TRBJ1-2; 7 nucleotides line up with TRBD1. Germline V gene data show CDR1 as MDHEN and CDR2 as SYDVKM. V shed 2 bases, J shed 7 bases, and the junction held 7 bases outside the gene matches. The CDR3 extends over 14 amino acids. CDR3 residues: CASSLPQGLGGYTF. Here the CDR3 DNA reads TGTGCCAGCAGTTTACCACAGGGGTTGGGTGGCTACACCTTC.

The chain couples TRBV11-2 to TRBJ1-1; TRBD1 matches at 10 bases. The J segment lost 4 bases and the V segment lost 1 base, leaving 6 bases of the junction unmatched. The CDR3 is 16 residues long. Germline V lookup: CDR1 SGHAT, CDR2 FQNNGV. CDR3 DNA sequence: TGTGCCAGCAGCTTAGTCTTGGGACAGGGGAGCACTGAAGCTTTCTTT. The encoded protein is CASSLVLGQGSTEAFF.